What follows is one T cell receptor (beta chain) and its context. What it binds is not known. The sample comes from a study of cytomegalovirus exposure and HLA in healthy donors. Study observations and caveats: TCR beta sequences reportedly predicted most subjects' HLA-A and HLA-B alleles accurately.

The PCR was carried out with 60 Vbeta primers and 13 Jbeta primers. Repertoires were generated with immunoSEQ multiplex PCR, while TCRdb's copy carries only in-frame clones and drops some. This table holds 40,000 or so clones. Germline V gene sequence: CDR1 SQVTM, CDR2 ANQGSEA. The CDR3 is 11 amino acids. With V trimmed by 4 bases and J by 6 bases, 3 bases remained unmatched. Material: PBMCs. This TCR was recovered from a male donor in good health and CMV-seronegative. The gene calls are TRBV29-1 and TRBJ2-7, with 7 bases aligning to TRBD2. CDR3 amino acids: CSVGEGPEQYF. As DNA, the CDR3 is TGCAGCGTTGGGGAGGGACCCGAGCAGTACTTC.